The 29 T cell receptor beta chains reported below all come from one sample, sequenced in a study of cytomegalovirus exposure and HLA in healthy donors. A multiplex PCR was run with 60 Vbeta primers and 13 Jbeta primers. Libraries were prepared by immunoSEQ multiplex PCR; TCRdb keeps only in-frame clonotypes and omits some of them. The table includes some 110,000 clones, about four fifths detected once. Material: PBMCs. These TCRs come from a man younger than 40 in good health and CMV-seropositive.

The rearrangement links TRBV4-1 to TRBJ2-2, with TRBD2 identical over 13 bases. From germline, CDR1 is MGHRA and CDR2 YSYEKL. J was trimmed by 6 bases and V by 1 base; bases with no gene match: 11. This CDR3 has 19 residues. CDR3 nucleotide sequence: TGCGCCAGCAGCCAAGTTGTTACTAGCGGGAGGGCCTACGCCGGGGAGCTGTTTTTT. Translated, it gives CASSQVVTSGRAYAGELFF.

Note on this clone: At one boundary the junction diverges from the germline segment, which might be a read error. The rearrangement uses TRBV2 and TRBJ2-6; 7 bases are a match to TRBD1. The CDR3 is 15 amino acids. CDR1 and CDR2 (germline): SNHLY, FYNNEI. The DNA for the CDR3 is TGTGCCAGCAGTGGACAGGGTTATGGGGCCAACGGCCTGACTTTC. Translated, it gives CASSGQGYGANGLTF.

CDR3: CASSLIRNSPLHF. CDR3 nucleotide sequence: TGTGCCAGCAGCCTAATTCGGAATTCACCCCTCCACTTT. The genes are TRBV11-2 and TRBJ1-6; D is undetermined. The CDR3 consists of 13 residues. Germline CDR1 and CDR2: SGHAT and FQNNGV. The germline V and J ends were trimmed by 5 bases and 7 bases, with 9 bases remaining between them.

The rearrangement joins TRBV5-1 to TRBJ2-7; a possible D gene is TRBD1 (5 bases). The germline V and J ends were trimmed by 4 bases and 3 bases, with 14 bases remaining between them. Germline CDR1 SGHRS, CDR2 YFSETQ. The CDR3 has 14 residues. CDR3 amino acids: CASSLVRGNYEQYF. In DNA form, the CDR3 reads TGCGCCAGCAGCCTGGTAAGGGGAAACTACGAGCAGTACTTC.

The V call is TRBV6-5, the J call TRBJ1-5, with a possible D match to TRBD1 (6 bases). The CDR3 extends over 15 amino acids. Germline V CDR1 and CDR2: MNHEY, SVGAGI. Trimming pared 7 bases from V and 5 bases from J, leaving 18 bases between. CDR3 nucleotides: TGTGCCAGCAAATTGATGGCGGGGGGCGATCAGCCCCAGCATTTT. It specifies CASKLMAGGDQPQHF.

In this sample, this clone is medium-sized. V is TRBV6-1 and J is TRBJ1-6; 7 bases align to TRBD1. CDR3 size: 18 residues. V shed 3 bases and J 9 bases; nucleotides not matched to a gene: 17. Looked up from germline, CDR1 is MNHNS and CDR2 is SASEGT. The DNA for the CDR3 is TGTGCCAGCAGTGAGCCCTACAGGGGCAAGGACCGGCGTTCACCCCTCCACTTT. Translated: CASSEPYRGKDRRSPLHF.

This clone was seen only a few times. The chain is built from TRBV6-6 and TRBJ2-3, with TRBD1 matching over 10 bases. V lost 0 bases and J lost 6; bases outside the gene matches: 6. Germline loops: CDR1 MNHNY, CDR2 SVGAGI (reference sequence). The CDR3 loop spans 16 amino acids. This CDR3 reads CASSYSGDRGQDTQYF. CDR3 DNA sequence: TGTGCCAGCAGTTACTCGGGGGACAGGGGACAGGATACGCAGTATTTT.

The chain uses TRBV19 and TRBJ1-2; D is possibly TRBD1 (5 bases). This CDR3 is 13 amino acids long. Trimming shortened V by 10 bases and J by 2 bases, and 14 bases separated the two germline ends. CDR1 is LNHDA, CDR2 SQIVND, per germline (reference sequence). DNA for the CDR3: TGTGCCACCTCGACTGGGGGGAACTATGGCTACACCTTC. It yields the protein CATSTGGNYGYTF.

The rearrangement joins TRBV4-2 to TRBJ2-5; 10 nucleotides agree with TRBD2. The CDR3 contains 16 residues. J gave up 1 base and V 4 bases, and 6 bases lay outside the gene matches. CDR1 and CDR2 from the germline V gene are LGHNA and YNFKEQ. The CDR3 region has the DNA TGTGCCAGCAGCCTTCATAGCGGGGGGATCCAAGAGACCCAGTACTTC. Translation: CASSLHSGGIQETQYF.

This clone came up once. V is TRBV5-8 and J is TRBJ2-5; no clear D gene. V was trimmed by 7 bases and J by 2 bases, leaving 21 bases between them. Looked up from germline, CDR1 is SGHTS and CDR2 is YDEGEE. The CDR3 totals 16 residues. CDR3 nucleotide sequence: TGTGCCAGCGGGCAACGCCAGTTTCAAGGACAAGAGACCCAGTACTTC. Translating it yields CASGQRQFQGQETQYF.

The CDR3 protein is CASRNRGGEKLFF. The CDR3 region has the DNA TGCGCCAGCAGAAACAGGGGAGGTGAAAAACTGTTTTTT. The gene calls are TRBV5-1 and TRBJ1-4; 7 positions match TRBD1. V lost 5 bases to trimming and J lost 7 bases; unmatched junction nucleotides: 5. The CDR3 consists of 13 residues. The germline V gene has CDR1 SGHRS and CDR2 YFSETQ. Drawing the rest from reference TRBV5-1 and TRBJ1-4, the complete variable domain is KAGVTQTPRYLIKTRGQQVTLSCSPISGHRSVSWYQQTPGQGLQFLFEYFSETQRNKGNFPGRFSGRQFSNSRSEMNVSTLELGDSALYLCASRNRGGEKLFFGSGTQLSVL.

V and J are TRBV29-1 and TRBJ2-7; D unclear. Germline V gives CDR1 SQVTM, CDR2 ANQGSEA. Trimming stripped 3 bases from V and 3 bases from J, with 15 bases between. This CDR3 region has 14 residues. The CDR3 protein is CSVEVQDSFYEQYF. The CDR3 DNA is TGCAGCGTTGAGGTGCAGGATTCGTTCTACGAGCAGTACTTC.

The chain joins TRBV10-1 to TRBJ1-1, with 8 bases fitting TRBD1. CDR3 size: 15 residues. Germline loops: CDR1 WNHNN, CDR2 SYGVQD (reference sequence). The V segment lost 5 bases and the J segment 4 bases; nucleotides outside the gene matches: 9. Here the CDR3 reads CASSSGQESGTEAFF. CDR3 DNA: TGCGCCAGCAGTTCGGGACAGGAGTCGGGCACTGAAGCTTTCTTT.

The DNA of the CDR3 is TGTGCCAGCAGCTCCGCCCCAGCGCCTTTTTTCTACGAGCAGTACTTC. This gives the protein CASSSAPAPFFYEQYF. The rearrangement links TRBV11-2 to TRBJ2-7; D gene uncertain. The CDR3 sequence is 16 residues long. The V gene's germline CDR1 is SGHAT and CDR2 FQNNGV. The V end lost 4 bases, the J end lost 3 bases, and 19 bases lay between the germline ends.

This clone has more than one count but fewer than ten. V is TRBV7-6 and J is TRBJ1-2; a possible D gene is TRBD1 (5 bases). The CDR3 sequence is 15 residues long. Germline assignment: CDR1 SGHVS and CDR2 FNYEAQ. Between the trimmed V and J ends, which lost 4 bases and 2 bases, there was a span of 14 bases. The CDR3, as DNA: TGTGCCAGCAGCTCAAACTACGGGGGGAACTATGGCTACACCTTC. It is translated as CASSSNYGGNYGYTF.

The rearrangement links TRBV11-2 to TRBJ1-2, with 9 bases aligning to TRBD1. The germline V gene encodes CDR1 SGHAT and CDR2 FQNNGV. The CDR3 contains 15 residues. J gave up 8 bases and V 5 bases, and 12 bases lay outside the gene matches. CDR3 in amino acids: CASSPTPGTGKGYTF. Here the CDR3 DNA reads TGTGCCAGCAGCCCCACCCCCGGGACAGGGAAGGGCTACACCTTC. Looking up the rest from reference TRBV11-2 and TRBJ1-2 gives the full variable domain: EAGVAQSPRYKIIEKRQSVAFWCNPISGHATLYWYQQILGQGPKLLIQFQNNGVVDDSQLPKDRFSAERLKGVDSTLKIQPAKLEDSAVYLCASSPTPGTGKGYTFGSGTRLTVV.

The chain employs TRBV9 and TRBJ2-7, with D hard to call. Germline V gene sequence: CDR1 SGDLS, CDR2 YYNGEE. This CDR3 has 13 residues. V dropped 0 bases and J dropped 0 bases, with 4 bases sitting between them. The CDR3 reads CASSVGLSYEQYF. CDR3 DNA sequence: TGTGCCAGCAGCGTAGGACTCTCCTACGAGCAGTACTTC. Full variable domain (outside the CDR3, taken from reference TRBV9 and TRBJ2-7): DSGVTQTPKHLITATGQRVTLRCSPRSGDLSVYWYQQSLDQGLQFLIQYYNGEERAKGNILERFSAQQFPDLHSELNLSSLELGDSALYFCASSVGLSYEQYFGPGTRLTVT.

There are a few counts of this clone. The V and J genes are TRBV29-1 and TRBJ2-7, with TRBD1 matching 8 bases. With 5 bases clipped from V and 3 bases from J, the junction kept 12 bases outside the gene matches. The CDR3 is 15 amino acids. Per germline, CDR1 SQVTM and CDR2 ANQGSEA. The CDR3 sequence: CSVLRTGSSLYEQYF. The CDR3 region has the DNA TGCAGCGTTCTCAGGACAGGGTCCTCCCTCTACGAGCAGTACTTC.

The chain carries TRBV4-1 and TRBJ2-7; TRBD2 aligns across 10 bases. The junction had 4 bases not matched to a gene; V was cut back by 2 bases and J by 3 bases. The V gene's germline CDR1 is MGHRA and CDR2 YSYEKL. CDR3 size: 15 residues. The DNA for the CDR3 is TGCGCCAGCAGCCAAACATCTAGCGGGAGCTACGAGCAGTACTTC. This gives the protein CASSQTSSGSYEQYF.

Turning to this clone: This CDR3 is also generated by other DNA sequences in the sample. The chain joins TRBV27 to TRBJ1-6, with 10 bases aligning to TRBD1. Trimming removed 1 base from V and 7 bases from J; junction bases left unmatched: 13. Germline V CDR1 and CDR2: MNHEY, SMNVEV (reference sequence). The CDR3 is 19 residues long. Here the CDR3 DNA reads TGTGCCAGCAGTTTATTTCGCTTGGGTCGGGGACAGGGGAATTCACCCCTCCACTTT. Translation gives CASSLFRLGRGQGNSPLHF.

The genes are TRBV28 and TRBJ2-7; 12 bases are shared with TRBD1. Germline V CDR1 and CDR2: MDHEN, SYDVKM. CDR3 size: 15 residues. V shed 5 bases, J shed 6 bases, and the junction held 8 bases outside the gene matches. DNA for the CDR3: TGTGCCAGCAGTCTAACCGGGACAGGGGGCGTCGAGCAGTACTTC. Translating it yields CASSLTGTGGVEQYF.

This clone turned up a few times. This chain connects TRBV7-6 to TRBJ1-1; TRBD1 is a possible D gene (5 bases). V dropped 5 bases and J dropped 8 bases, with 21 bases sitting between them. The germline V gene has CDR1 SGHVS and CDR2 FNYEAQ. This CDR3 comprises 15 residues. The CDR3 DNA follows: TGTGCCAGCAGCCGCCACTCCGGGGGGTCACCGGAAGCTTTCTTT. Translated, it gives CASSRHSGGSPEAFF.

The chain links TRBV5-1 to TRBJ2-2; 10 bases line up with TRBD2. There are 17 residues in the CDR3. Trimming cost V 0 bases and J 7 bases; bases outside gene matches: 9. Germline CDR1 and CDR2: SGHRS and YFSETQ. CDR3 coding DNA: TGCGCCAGCAGCTTGGACCCTAGCGGGAGTATGAGCGGGGAGCTGTTTTTT. The encoded protein is CASSLDPSGSMSGELFF.

The chain is built from TRBV28 and TRBJ1-4, with TRBD1 identical over 7 bases. Germline CDR1 reads MDHEN; CDR2 reads SYDVKM. This CDR3 is 14 amino acids long. V was clipped by 5 bases and J by 3 bases; unmatched bases: 3. CDR3 sequence: CASSQTGSNEKLFF. The CDR3 region has the DNA TGTGCCAGCAGTCAGACAGGGTCTAATGAAAAACTGTTTTTT.

The chain uses TRBV6-5 and TRBJ2-7; 7 positions match TRBD1. CDR3 length equals 13 residues. CDR1 and CDR2 from the germline V gene are MNHEY and SVGAGI. J was trimmed by 0 bases and V by 10 bases; bases with no gene match: 6. The CDR3 loop is CATRDSHSYEQYF. CDR3 nucleotide sequence: TGTGCCACCCGGGACAGCCACTCCTACGAGCAGTACTTC.

The rearrangement links TRBV12-5 to TRBJ1-2; TRBD1 is a possible D gene (5 bases). Trimming pared 4 bases from V and 8 bases from J, leaving 17 bases between. Germline lookup yields CDR1 LGHNT and CDR2 FRNRAP. This CDR3 contains 14 residues. This CDR3 is CASGSPPRVTGYTF. DNA for the CDR3: TGTGCTAGTGGTTCCCCCCCCAGGGTAACCGGCTACACCTTC.

This clone was detected only once. J is TRBJ2-7 and V is TRBV28, with a weak D call TRBD1 (8 bases). The CDR3 covers 18 residues. The germline CDR1 and CDR2 sequences are MDHEN and SYDVKM. Between the trimmed V and J ends, which lost 4 bases and 4 bases, there was a span of 26 bases. The CDR3 here is CASSSPGGSRGRKYEQYF. CDR3 DNA sequence: TGTGCCAGCAGTTCACCCGGGGGGAGCAGGGGGCGAAAGTACGAGCAGTACTTC.

Points on this clone: Sequence at one end of the junction differs from germline and may be a read error. The chain carries TRBV6-4 and TRBJ2-6; maybe TRBD2 (7 bases). Germline V gene data show CDR1 as MRHNA and CDR2 as SNTAGT. This CDR3 is built from 16 residues. The CDR3 loop is CASSDSGGAGANGLTF. The CDR3 DNA reads as TGTGCCAGCAGTGACTCGGGAGGGGCGGGGGCCAACGGCCTGACTTTC.

Concerning this clone itself: A read error may account for a junction end that differs from germline. The chain links TRBV7-9 to TRBJ1-2, with unresolved D. This CDR3 is 12 amino acids long. In germline, CDR1 is SEHNR, CDR2 FQNEAQ (reference sequence). In DNA, the CDR3 is TGTTCCAGCAGCTTAACAATCTATGGCTACACCTTC. Its protein is CSSSLTIYGYTF.